Below are 20 T cell receptor beta chains sequenced from a single sample in a study of blood T cell repertoires in COVID-19. Here immunoSEQ multiplex PCR was the method, and the copy in TCRdb shows in-frame clones only, minus some. This repertoire shows some 95,000 clones, 80% found once; its top ten account for roughly 8.4%. Material: peripheral blood. The receptors derive from a man over 45 who had recovered from COVID-19.

This chain links TRBV5-1 with TRBJ1-2; D unresolved. CDR3 length equals 14 residues. Looked up from germline, CDR1 is SGHRS and CDR2 is YFSETQ. Trimming pared 4 bases from V and 6 bases from J, leaving 16 bases between. The CDR3 bases are TGCGCCAGCAGCGTCACCCCAGAATCCAATGGCTACACCTTC. Encoded protein: CASSVTPESNGYTF.

The rearrangement links TRBV5-1 to TRBJ1-1; 8 nucleotides match TRBD1. CDR3 size: 15 residues. V lost 4 bases, J lost 4 bases, and 9 bases stayed unmatched. Germline V CDR1 and CDR2: SGHRS, YFSETQ. The CDR3, as DNA: TGCGCCAGCAGCGCCTCGACAGGGGTGGTCACTGAAGCTTTCTTT. Residues: CASSASTGVVTEAFF.

V and J are TRBV12-5 and TRBJ1-3, with 7 bases that match TRBD1. J gave up 1 base and V 9 bases, and 6 bases lay outside the gene matches. The CDR3 extends over 14 amino acids. The germline V gene encodes CDR1 LGHNT and CDR2 FRNRAP. In nucleotides, the CDR3 is TGTGCTAGCGAAAGACAGGGATCTGGAAACACCATATATTTT. This sequence encodes CASERQGSGNTIYF.

This chain connects TRBV15 to TRBJ1-2; D possibly corresponds to TRBD1 (5 bases). Germline V CDR1 and CDR2: LNHNV, YYDKDF (reference sequence). The CDR3 is made up of 16 amino acids. Trimming left V 0 bases short and J 3 bases short, with 14 bases between. The CDR3: CATSRDQGGRDYGYTF. The CDR3 nucleotides are TGTGCCACCAGCAGAGATCAGGGAGGGAGGGACTATGGCTACACCTTC. Together with reference TRBV15 and TRBJ1-2, the CDR3 gives the full variable domain: DAMVIQNPRYQVTQFGKPVTLSCSQTLNHNVMYWYQQKSSQAPKLLFHYYDKDFNNEADTPDNFQSRRPNTSFCFLDIRSPGLGDTAMYLCATSRDQGGRDYGYTFGSGTRLTVV.

This chain connects TRBV4-2 to TRBJ2-3, with a possible D match to TRBD2 (5 bases). The length of the CDR3 is 16 residues. Germline V gene sequence: CDR1 LGHNA, CDR2 YNFKEQ. The V end lost 3 bases, the J end lost 2 bases, and 15 bases lay between the germline ends. DNA of the CDR3: TGTGCCAGCAGCCAGGAACTCAGCGGTTACACAGATACGCAGTATTTT. Its translation is CASSQELSGYTDTQYF.

The J gene is TRBJ1-1, the V gene TRBV6-2 or TRBV6-3; D is uncertain. Germline CDR1 MNHEY, CDR2 SVGEGT. The CDR3 consists of 13 residues. Trimming removed 6 bases at V and 3 bases at J, with 11 bases between. The CDR3 reads CASSKRGHTEAFF. CDR3 DNA sequence: TGTGCCAGCAGCAAGCGAGGGCACACTGAAGCTTTCTTT.

This clone was detected once. J is TRBJ1-1 and V is TRBV19, with D hard to call. CDR3 length equals 14 residues. V was pared by 10 bases and J by 2 bases, with 17 bases between. Germline V gene data show CDR1 as LNHDA and CDR2 as SQIVND (reference sequence). DNA of the CDR3: TGTGCCACCCGAGAGCATCTAGGTAACACTGAAGCTTTCTTT. It specifies CATREHLGNTEAFF.

This clone appeared a few times. V and J are TRBV6-5 and TRBJ1-1, with a tentative D call TRBD1 (5 bases). Trimming took off 6 bases at V and 8 bases at J, with 19 bases between the two ends. The CDR3 is 14 amino acids. Looked up from germline, CDR1 is MNHEY and CDR2 is SVGAGI. The CDR3 DNA is TGTGCCAGCAGCCCCGAGCGGGGGAAGATGGAAGCTTTCTTT. Its translation: CASSPERGKMEAFF.

The chain joins TRBV19 to TRBJ2-1; tentative D call: TRBD2 (6 bases). The CDR3 has 15 amino acids. Germline V gene data show CDR1 as LNHDA and CDR2 as SQIVND (reference sequence). V was trimmed by 4 bases and J by 0 bases, leaving 10 bases between them. CDR3: CASSNRGNSYNEQFF. The CDR3 DNA is TGTGCCAGTAGTAACCGCGGGAACTCCTACAATGAGCAGTTCTTC.

V is TRBV30 and J is TRBJ1-6; TRBD1 might be the D (6 bases). V dropped 6 bases and J dropped 7 bases, with 16 bases sitting between them. CDR1 GTSNPN and CDR2 SVGIG come from the germline V gene (reference sequence). The CDR3 runs 14 residues. The CDR3 region is CACHQGNWNSPLHF. The DNA for the CDR3 is TGTGCCTGCCACCAGGGGAATTGGAATTCACCCCTCCACTTT.

The chain has TRBV28 and TRBJ1-4; 8 bases line up with TRBD1. Germline loops: CDR1 MDHEN, CDR2 SYDVKM. V was pared by 5 bases and J by 8 bases, with 7 bases of the junction left unmatched. The CDR3 contains 14 residues. This chain's CDR3 is CASSEQGGREKLFF. Here the CDR3 DNA reads TGTGCCAGCAGTGAACAGGGGGGTCGGGAAAAACTGTTTTTT.

The chain combines TRBV19 with TRBJ2-2; 7 bases align to TRBD2. This CDR3 is 14 amino acids long. J lost 10 bases, V lost 9 bases, and 14 bases had no gene match. Per germline, CDR1 LNHDA and CDR2 SQIVND (reference sequence). DNA for the CDR3: TGTGCCAGCCGGAGGGAGGGAGGGCGTCAGGAGCTGTTTTTT. It translates to CASRREGGRQELFF. Full variable domain (missing parts from reference TRBV19 and TRBJ2-2): DGGITQSPKYLFRKEGQNVTLSCEQNLNHDAMYWYRQDPGQGLRLIYYSQIVNDFQKGDIAEGYSVSREKKESFPLTVTSAQKNPTAFYLCASRREGGRQELFFGEGSRLTVL.

The chain joins TRBV7-2 to TRBJ2-3; 7 bases line up with TRBD2. CDR3 length: 15 residues. The germline gives CDR1 SGHTA, CDR2 FQGNSA. The junction had 6 bases not matched to a gene; V was cut back by 3 bases and J by 3 bases. CDR3 in DNA: TGTGCCAGCAGCTTTAGGCCTAGCGGTACAGATACGCAGTATTTT. Residues: CASSFRPSGTDTQYF.

The V gene is TRBV3-1 (or the pseudogene TRBV3-2), the J gene TRBJ2-5, with TRBD1 matching over 8 bases. V shed 4 bases and J 3 bases; nucleotides not matched to a gene: 1. There are 13 residues in the CDR3. Germline CDR1 is LGHDT and CDR2 is YNNKEL (reference sequence). The DNA of the CDR3 is TGTGCCAGCAGCCCAGGGGGCGAAGAGACCCAGTACTTC. Residues: CASSPGGEETQYF.

The gene calls are TRBV30 and TRBJ1-2; no definite D call. Germline V gene sequence: CDR1 GTSNPN, CDR2 SVGIG (reference sequence). The CDR3 sequence is 13 residues long. With 0 bases removed from V and 4 bases from J, the gap between germline ends came to 9 bases. The CDR3 DNA follows: TGTGCCTGGAGTGTGAAGAGGGCCTATGGCTACACCTTC. The encoded protein is CAWSVKRAYGYTF.

The chain joins TRBV5-6 to TRBJ1-4, with D perhaps TRBD1 (6 bases). The CDR3 runs to 14 residues. V lost 4 bases, J lost 8 bases, and 15 bases lay in between. The germline V gene encodes CDR1 SGHDT and CDR2 YYEEEE. CDR3 region: CASSLAPGDEKLFF. CDR3 nucleotides: TGTGCCAGCAGCCTCGCTCCAGGGGACGAAAAACTGTTTTTT.

The rearrangement uses TRBV10-2 and TRBJ2-7; 11 positions match TRBD2. Germline loops: CDR1 WSHSY, CDR2 SAAADI. The V gene end was trimmed by 1 base and the J gene end by 1 base; junction bases not matched to a gene: 3. The CDR3 runs 16 residues. CDR3 DNA: TGCGCCAGCAGTGAGTTCCTAGCGGGGGGATCCTACGAGCAGTACTTC. It encodes CASSEFLAGGSYEQYF.

This clone was seen a few times. J is TRBJ2-1 and V is TRBV6-1; TRBD2 might be the D (7 bases). Germline CDR1 MNHNS, CDR2 SASEGT. V lost 1 base, J lost 9 bases, and 16 bases lay in between. This CDR3 comprises 15 residues. The CDR3 coding sequence is TGTGCCAGCAGTGAAGAGGGGGGGGGCCGAGGTGAGCAGTTCTTC. As protein: CASSEEGGGRGEQFF.

This chain uses TRBV19 with TRBJ1-5, with D uncertain. The length of the CDR3 is 18 residues. Deletions cut 0 bases from V and 0 bases from J, with 15 bases between. Germline CDR1 and CDR2: LNHDA and SQIVND (reference sequence). CDR3 nucleotides: TGTGCCAGTAGTATAGAAGGCGGCTTCCCTTATAGCAATCAGCCCCAGCATTTT. Its protein is CASSIEGGFPYSNQPQHF.

The chain links TRBV4-1 to TRBJ2-4, with D tentatively TRBD2 (5 bases). The CDR3 extends over 17 amino acids. Germline V gives CDR1 MGHRA, CDR2 YSYEKL. V gave up 0 bases and J gave up 0 bases, with 12 bases separating them. The CDR3 DNA reads TGCGCCAGCAGCCAAGAAGCGGATATTCTAGCCAAAAACATTCAGTACTTC. Its translation is CASSQEADILAKNIQYF.